This T cell receptor beta chain was retrieved from a study of control samples from healthy donors and cancer patients. The CDR3 covers 15 residues. With 5 bases clipped from V and 7 bases from J, the junction kept 9 bases outside the gene matches. Germline V CDR1 and CDR2: SGHTA, FQGNSA. Repertoires were generated with immunoSEQ multiplex PCR, while TCRdb's copy carries only in-frame clones and drops some. Of roughly 170,000 clones detected, under 95% appear once; the ten largest clones hold 1.1% to 1.5%. Sample: blood. The J gene is TRBJ2-1, the V gene TRBV7-2; 9 nucleotides align to TRBD1. The receptor was derived from a woman between 18 and 29 years old in good health. CDR3 bases: TGTGCCAGCAGCCCTCCGGGACAGGGTAGGAATGAGCAGTTCTTC. Amino acid sequence: CASSPPGQGRNEQFF.